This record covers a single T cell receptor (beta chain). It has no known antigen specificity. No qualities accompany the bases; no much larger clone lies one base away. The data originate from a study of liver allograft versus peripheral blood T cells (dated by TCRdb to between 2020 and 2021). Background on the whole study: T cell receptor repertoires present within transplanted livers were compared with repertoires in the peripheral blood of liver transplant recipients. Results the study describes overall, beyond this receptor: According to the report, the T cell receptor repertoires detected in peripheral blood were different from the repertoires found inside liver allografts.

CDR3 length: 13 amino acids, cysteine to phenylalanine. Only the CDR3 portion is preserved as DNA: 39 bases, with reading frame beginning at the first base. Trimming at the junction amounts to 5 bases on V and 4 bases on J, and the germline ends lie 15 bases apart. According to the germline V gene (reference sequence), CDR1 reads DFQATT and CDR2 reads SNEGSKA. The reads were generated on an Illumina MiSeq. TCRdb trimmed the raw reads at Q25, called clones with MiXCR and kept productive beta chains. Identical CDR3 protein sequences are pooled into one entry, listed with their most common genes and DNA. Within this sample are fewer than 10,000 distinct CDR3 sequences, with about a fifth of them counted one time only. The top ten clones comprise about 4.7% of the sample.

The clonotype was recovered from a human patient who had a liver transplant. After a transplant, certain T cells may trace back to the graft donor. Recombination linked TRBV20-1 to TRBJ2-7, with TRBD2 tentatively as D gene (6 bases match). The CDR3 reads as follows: CSAATGTRYEQYF. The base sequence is TGCAGTGCTGCGACCGGGACTCGATACGAGCAGTACTTC.